The clone carrying this TCR beta chain was counted only a few times. Antigen specificity is unknown. The sample belongs to a study of cytomegalovirus exposure and HLA in healthy donors. Study-wide context: There were about 85 million unique TCRs (from HLA-typed donors) in an early data release. Notes on the study in general: As a later analysis revealed, most CMV-associated TCR beta chains appeared HLA-restricted. Association of a missense DCLRE1C variant with TCR beta V- and J-gene trimming was reported in a later analysis.

This CDR3 contains 14 residues. The V gene's germline CDR1 is SNHLY and CDR2 FYNNEI. The germline V and J ends were trimmed by 8 bases and 0 bases, with 12 bases remaining between them. 13 Jbeta primers and 60 Vbeta primers were used for the PCR. As handled by the study authors: Later, an analysis found tens of millions of unique TCR beta chains, and about 10 million of these were shared. This table comes from immunoSEQ multiplex PCR, and its TCRdb copy is limited to in-frame clones, with some not included. V and J calls and clone size are those listed in that table; D and trimming were worked out from the DNA. The table has roughly 120,000 clones, around 78% seen once.

The TCR comes from a man aged 55 to 70 in good health and CMV-seropositive. This chain uses TRBV2 with TRBJ2-3; possible D gene TRBD2, 5 bases. What was sequenced was PBMCs. The CDR3 is CASFAGESTDTQYF. The CDR3 DNA sequence: TGTGCCAGCTTTGCCGGGGAAAGCACAGATACGCAGTATTTT.